This T cell receptor (beta chain) was obtained from a study of CD8+ T cells in alopecia areata. Study-level background: A 6-month period off drug followed tofacitinib, which lasted 6 to 18 months. Study observations and caveats: Scalp data also include sequences from resident alphabeta T cells of normal skin. Clonality was higher in lesional than normal scalp, especially in alopecia totalis/universalis.

Sequencing relied on a cDNA template that was reverse transcribed from extracted RNA. Profiling relied on immunoSEQ multiplex PCR, and the TCRdb table lists in-frame clones only, not all of them. The data hold hundreds of thousands of clones, with less than 80% observed a single time. Points on this clone: Its antigen remains unknown.

The CDR3 is 12 amino acids. In germline, CDR1 is SNHLY, CDR2 FYNNEI. Trimming removed 3 bases from V and 3 bases from J, with 5 bases in between. This TCR was recovered from a human donor with alopecia areata. V gene TRBV2 combines with J gene TRBJ1-2; D ambiguous. This material consisted of CD4+ T cells sorted from blood, taken at week 0. DNA for the CDR3: TGTGCCAGCAGTGAGCCGGACTATGGCTACACCTTC. Protein product: CASSEPDYGYTF.